These T cell receptor gamma chains were read from a single sample in a study of gammadelta T cells in human blood. TCRdb re-called the RT-PCR reads via CATT. The sample holds about 300 gamma-chain clones; 10% to 13% are singletons and the top ten take 32%. Sequenced sample: Vgamma9Vdelta2 gamma-delta T cells from cord blood. These receptors came from a newborn. The CDR3 runs from the conserved cysteine through the conserved F or W. Clone size is given as once, few, many or a size class.

TRGV10	large	TRGJP1	CAAWDHTTGWFKIF	TGTGCTGCGTGGGATCATACCACTGGTTGGTTCAAGATATTT
TRGV10	large	TRGJP1	CAAPGGGTGWFKIF	TGTGCTGCGCCCGGAGGGGGCACTGGTTGGTTCAAGATATTT
TRGV3	large	TRGJP1	CATWDSWFKIF	TGTGCCACCTGGGACAGTTGGTTCAAGATATTT
TRGV9	large	TRGJP	CALWEVMGELGKKIKVF	TGTGCCTTGTGGGAGGTGATGGGAGAGTTGGGCAAAAAAATCAAGGTATTT
TRGV9	large	TRGJP	CALWDIELGKKIKVF	TGTGCCTTGTGGGATATCGAGTTGGGCAAAAAAATCAAGGTATTT
TRGV9	large	TRGJP	CALWEFERQELGKKIKVF	TGTGCCTTGTGGGAGTTCGAGCGGCAAGAGTTGGGCAAAAAAATCAAGGTATTT
TRGV9	hyperexpanded	TRGJP	CALWEVLELGKKIKVF	TGTGCCTTGTGGGAGGTGCTGGAGTTGGGCAAAAAAATCAAGGTATTT
TRGV9	large	TRGJP	CALWGLQELGKKIKVF	TGTGCCTTGTGGGGGTTGCAAGAGTTGGGCAAAAAAATCAAGGTATTT
TRGV9	hyperexpanded	TRGJP1	CALWDTTGWFKIF	TGTGCCTTGTGGGATACCACTGGTTGGTTCAAGATATTT
TRGV4	large	TRGJP1	CATWDGRSWFKIF	TGTGCCACCTGGGATGGGCGGAGTTGGTTCAAGATATTT
TRGV9	large	TRGJP	CALWEVRLGKKIKVF	TGTGCCTTGTGGGAGGTGCGGTTGGGCAAAAAAATCAAGGTATTT
TRGV9	few	TRGJ1/TRGJ2	CASWGYYKKLF	TGTGCCTCGTGGGGTTATTATAAGAAACTCTTT
TRGV4	large	TRGJP1	CATWDSWFKIF	TGTGCCACCTGGGATTCTTGGTTCAAGATATTT
TRGV9	large	TRGJP	CALWEVNEELGKKIKVF	TGTGCCTTGTGGGAGGTAAACGAAGAGTTGGGCAAAAAAATCAAGGTATTT
TRGV9	hyperexpanded	TRGJ1/TRGJ2	CALWEVGNYYKKLF	TGTGCCTTGTGGGAGGTCGGGAATTATTATAAGAAACTCTTT
TRGV9	large	TRGJP	CALWDSPWSLGKKIKVF	TGTGCCTTGTGGGATTCACCCTGGTCGTTGGGCAAAAAAATCAAGGTATTT
TRGV9	large	TRGJP	CALWESQELGKKIKVF	TGTGCCTTGTGGGAAAGCCAAGAGTTGGGCAAAAAAATCAAGGTATTT
TRGV9	large	TRGJP	CALWEAPQQELGKKIKVF	TGTGCCTTGTGGGAGGCCCCACAACAAGAGTTGGGCAAAAAAATCAAGGTATTT
TRGV8	few	TRGJP2	CATWASDWIKTF	TGTGCCACCTGGGCTAGTGATTGGATCAAGACGTTT
TRGV9	large	TRGJP1	CALWGYTTGWFKIF	TGTGCCTTGTGGGGATATACCACTGGTTGGTTCAAGATATTT
TRGV9	large	TRGJP	CALWEVHRELGKKIKVF	TGTGCCTTGTGGGAGGTCCATCGGGAGTTGGGCAAAAAAATCAAGGTATTT
TRGV9	large	TRGJ1/TRGJ2	CALWETSYKKLF	TGTGCCTTGTGGGAGACTTCCTATAAGAAACTCTTT